This T cell receptor beta chain was found in a study of molecular identifiers for immune sequencing clone quantification. This clonotype has just a few counts. TCRdb reprocessed the PCR reads via MiXCR and lists one record per CDR3 protein. The data hold approximately 590,000 distinct CDR3 sequences, with around 25% observed a single time. Trimming removed 5 bases from V and 12 bases from J, with 11 bases in between. The CDR3 is 11 residues long. The germline V gene encodes CDR1 SGHNT and CDR2 YENEEA. This sequence joins TRBV11-3 and TRBJ2-4, with D maybe TRBD2 (5 bases). The sequence was obtained from a human donor in good health. Some libraries in this study had Jurkat cell RNA spiked in. Sequenced input: naive CD8+ T cells from blood, with Jurkat cell RNA spiked in. Subset described: FACS-sorted CD8+CD4-CCR7+CD45RA+ naive T cells. CDR3 region: CASSRSRGQYF. Written as DNA, the CDR3 is TGTGCCAGCAGCAGATCTCGGGGTCAGTACTTC.